The 8 T cell receptor beta chains listed next were all sequenced from one sample in a study of blood T cell repertoires in COVID-19. Produced via immunoSEQ multiplex PCR; TCRdb's table is partial and in-frame only. The repertoire holds over 9,000 clones, with about four fifths as singletons. Sequencing input: peripheral blood. These receptors were taken from a man in his sixties or seventies with active COVID-19.

The chain combines TRBV7-9 with TRBJ2-5; a weak D match, TRBD2 (6 bases). CDR1 and CDR2 from the germline V gene are SEHNR and FQNEAQ (reference sequence). With 0 bases removed from V and 5 bases from J, the gap between germline ends came to 16 bases. This CDR3 comprises 16 residues. The CDR3 nucleotides read TGTGCCAGCAGCTTAGCGGCGGTGGCAGGGAGGGAGACCCAGTACTTC. Protein product: CASSLAAVAGRETQYF.

There are a few counts of this clone. This chain joins TRBV4-2 and TRBJ2-1, with D perhaps matching TRBD2 (5 bases). V shed 1 base and J shed 3 bases, with 10 bases lying between them. Germline assignment: CDR1 LGHNA and CDR2 YNFKEQ. This CDR3 spans 15 amino acids. Here the CDR3 reads CASSQGLAFYNEQFF. CDR3 in DNA: TGTGCCAGCAGCCAAGGGCTAGCATTCTACAATGAGCAGTTCTTC.

This sequence joins TRBV7-8 and TRBJ2-1; D may be TRBD2 (5 bases). Germline V gene lookup returns CDR1 SGHVS and CDR2 FQNEAQ. The CDR3 length is 16 residues. V was pared by 5 bases and J by 0 bases, with 14 bases between. CDR3 nucleotide sequence: TGTGCCAGCAGCCATGTAGCGTCGAGCTCCTACAATGAGCAGTTCTTC. Protein: CASSHVASSSYNEQFF.

The sample holds one count of this clone. This rearrangement joins TRBV27 to TRBJ2-1; D gene uncertain. Germline assignment: CDR1 MNHEY and CDR2 SMNVEV (reference sequence). There are 14 residues in the CDR3. The V end was cut by 2 bases, the J end by 1 base, with 6 bases between. DNA for the CDR3: TGTGCCAGCAGTTTACGAGAGTCCTACAATGAGCAGTTCTTC. The encoded protein is CASSLRESYNEQFF.

For the CDR3, the DNA is TGTGCCAGCAGCTTAGGCACAGGGCAGGTTTATGGCTACACCTTC. Its translation is CASSLGTGQVYGYTF. The chain combines TRBV7-2 with TRBJ1-2; D is possibly TRBD1 (6 bases). The CDR3 loop spans 15 amino acids. V was shortened by 1 base and J by 5 bases, with 14 bases between the two germline ends. Germline CDR1 reads SGHTA; CDR2 reads FQGNSA.

A word on this clone: At one end the junction does not follow the germline gene, possibly because of a read error. This rearrangement joins TRBV11-2 to TRBJ1-1, with TRBD1 as a possible D gene (5 bases). Germline CDR1 reads SGHAT; CDR2 reads FQNNGV. The CDR3 is 15 residues long. CDR3 protein: CASTLRDRPNTEAFF. CDR3 nucleotides: TGTGCCAGCACCTTACGAGACAGACCGAACACTGAAGCTTTCTTT.

The CDR3 spells CAWSGGLSYEQYF. CDR3 nucleotides: TGTGCCTGGAGTGGCGGTTTGTCCTACGAGCAGTACTTC. The V call is TRBV30, the J call TRBJ2-7; no definite D call. CDR1 is GTSNPN and CDR2 is SVGIG in the germline V gene (reference sequence). Trimming stripped 1 base from V and 1 base from J, with 8 bases between. The CDR3 consists of 13 residues.

The genes are TRBV27 and TRBJ2-7, with 7 bases fitting TRBD1. CDR3 length: 12 amino acids. V dropped 5 bases and J dropped 9; count of bases not matched to a gene: 7. CDR1 MNHEY and CDR2 SMNVEV come from the germline V gene (reference sequence). The CDR3, as DNA: TGTGCCAGCAGTGCCCAAGACAGGGTGCAGTACTTC. Amino acids: CASSAQDRVQYF.